This TCR beta chain was captured in a study of cytomegalovirus exposure and HLA in healthy donors. Looking at the study overall: Out of roughly 200 million T cells, an earlier analysis found roughly 100 million unique TCR beta sequences in total. Broader study findings: As a later analysis revealed, the rate of TCR association differed by HLA locus, with DRB1 most and HLA-C fewest.

From germline, CDR1 is SGHTA and CDR2 FQGNSA. Trimming took 5 bases from V and 2 from J; bases not matched to a gene: 5. CDR3 length equals 14 residues. Primers for the PCR totalled 60 Vbeta and 13 Jbeta. Sequenced by immunoSEQ multiplex PCR; TCRdb stores in-frame clones only, minus some. The table includes approximately 160,000 clones, roughly 76% detected once. Comment on this clone: No antigen is known for it.

This sequence was found in a human donor in good health. The chain joins TRBV7-2 to TRBJ1-2; 7 positions agree with TRBD1. The source material was PBMCs. CDR3 DNA: TGTGCCAGCAGCCGGACAGGATCGAACTATGGCTACACCTTC. Encoded protein: CASSRTGSNYGYTF.